The present T cell receptor (beta chain) was sequenced within a study of CD8+ T cells in alopecia areata. Study conclusions and caveats: Relative to normal scalp, lesional scalp, especially alopecia totalis/universalis, showed higher clonality.

The CDR3 runs 14 residues. From germline, CDR1 is SGHRS and CDR2 YFSETQ. V lost 0 bases and J 5 bases, leaving 9 bases between the germline ends. Reverse transcribed after extraction, RNA yielded cDNA as the sequencing template. Profiling relied on immunoSEQ multiplex PCR, and the TCRdb table lists in-frame clones only, not all of them. The sample carries 150,000 to 200,000 clones, less than 65% recorded once. Remarks on this clone: As yet, its antigen is unknown.

Treatment specified: oral pan-JAK inhibitor, 5-10 mg twice daily. The receptor was derived from a human donor with alopecia areata. The sequenced sample was CD4+ T cells sorted from blood, obtained at week 24, from a patient treated with tofacitinib. This chain links TRBV5-1 with TRBJ2-1; the D is unclear. The CDR3 loop reads CASSLASRNNEQFF. For the CDR3, the DNA is TGCGCCAGCAGCTTGGCTTCGCGGAACAATGAGCAGTTCTTC. The full variable domain, rest sourced from reference TRBV5-1 and TRBJ2-1, is KAGVTQTPRYLIKTRGQQVTLSCSPISGHRSVSWYQQTPGQGLQFLFEYFSETQRNKGNFPGRFSGRQFSNSRSEMNVSTLELGDSALYLCASSLASRNNEQFFGPGTRLTVL.